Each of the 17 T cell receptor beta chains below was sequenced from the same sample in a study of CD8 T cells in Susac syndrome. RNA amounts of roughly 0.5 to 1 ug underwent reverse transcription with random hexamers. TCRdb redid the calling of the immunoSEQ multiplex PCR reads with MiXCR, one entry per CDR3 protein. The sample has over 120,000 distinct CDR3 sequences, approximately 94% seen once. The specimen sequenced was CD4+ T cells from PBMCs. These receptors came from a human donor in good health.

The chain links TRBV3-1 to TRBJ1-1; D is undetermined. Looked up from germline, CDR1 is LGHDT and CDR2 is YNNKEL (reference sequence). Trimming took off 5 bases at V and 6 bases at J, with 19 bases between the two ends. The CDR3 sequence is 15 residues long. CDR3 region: CASSYFTGKGPEAFF. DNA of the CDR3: TGTGCCAGCAGCTACTTCACGGGGAAAGGCCCTGAAGCTTTCTTT.

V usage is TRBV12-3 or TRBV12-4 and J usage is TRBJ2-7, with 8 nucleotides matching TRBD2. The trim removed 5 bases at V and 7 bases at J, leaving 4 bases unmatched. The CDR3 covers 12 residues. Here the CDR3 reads CASSPGTREQYF. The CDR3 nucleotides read TGTGCCAGCAGTCCCGGGACTAGAGAGCAGTACTTC.

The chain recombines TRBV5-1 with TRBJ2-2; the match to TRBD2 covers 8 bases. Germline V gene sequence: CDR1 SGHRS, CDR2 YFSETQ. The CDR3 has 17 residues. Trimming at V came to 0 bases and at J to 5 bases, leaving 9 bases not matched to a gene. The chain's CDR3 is CASSLEGSGSGTGELFF. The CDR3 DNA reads TGCGCCAGCAGCTTGGAGGGAAGCGGGAGTGGAACCGGGGAGCTGTTTTTT.

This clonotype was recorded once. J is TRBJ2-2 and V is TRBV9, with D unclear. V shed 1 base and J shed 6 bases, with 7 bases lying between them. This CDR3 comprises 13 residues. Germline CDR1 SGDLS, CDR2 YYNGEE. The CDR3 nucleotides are TGTGCCAGCAGCGTAAGTGTAGCCGGGGAGCTGTTTTTT. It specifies CASSVSVAGELFF.

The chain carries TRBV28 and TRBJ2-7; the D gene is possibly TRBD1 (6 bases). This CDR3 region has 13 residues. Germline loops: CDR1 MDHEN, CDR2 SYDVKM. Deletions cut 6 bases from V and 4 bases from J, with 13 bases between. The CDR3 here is CASSPGAIYEQYF. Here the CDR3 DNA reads TGTGCCAGCAGCCCAGGGGCCATATACGAGCAGTACTTC.

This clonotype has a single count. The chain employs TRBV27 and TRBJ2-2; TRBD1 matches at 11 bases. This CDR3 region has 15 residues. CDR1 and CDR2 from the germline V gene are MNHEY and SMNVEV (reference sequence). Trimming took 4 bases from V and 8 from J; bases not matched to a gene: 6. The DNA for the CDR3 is TGTGCCAGCAGTTCCCTGGGACAGGGGGAAGGGGAGCTGTTTTTT. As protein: CASSSLGQGEGELFF.

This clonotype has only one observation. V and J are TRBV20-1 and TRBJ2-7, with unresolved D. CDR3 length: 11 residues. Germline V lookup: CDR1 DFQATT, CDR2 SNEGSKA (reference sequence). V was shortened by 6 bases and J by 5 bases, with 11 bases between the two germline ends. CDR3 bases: TGCAGTGCACACCGGGTGGACGAGCAGTACTTC. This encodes CSAHRVDEQYF.

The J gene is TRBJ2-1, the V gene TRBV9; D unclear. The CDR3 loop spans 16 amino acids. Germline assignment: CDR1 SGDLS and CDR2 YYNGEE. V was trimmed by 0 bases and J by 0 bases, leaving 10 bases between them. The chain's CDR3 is CASSVAFSISYNEQFF. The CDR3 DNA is TGTGCCAGCAGCGTAGCTTTTAGTATCTCCTACAATGAGCAGTTCTTC.

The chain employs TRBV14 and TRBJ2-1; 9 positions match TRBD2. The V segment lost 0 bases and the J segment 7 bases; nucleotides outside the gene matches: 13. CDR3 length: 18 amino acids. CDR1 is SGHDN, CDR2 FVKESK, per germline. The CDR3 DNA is TGTGCCAGCAGCCAAGATTCAGTACTAGCGGGCTTGGTTAATGAGCAGTTCTTC. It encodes CASSQDSVLAGLVNEQFF. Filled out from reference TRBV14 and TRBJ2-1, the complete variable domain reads EAGVTQFPSHSVIEKGQTVTLRCDPISGHDNLYWYRRVMGKEIKFLLHFVKESKQDESGMPNNRFLAERTGGTYSTLKVQPAELEDSGVYFCASSQDSVLAGLVNEQFFGPGTRLTVL.

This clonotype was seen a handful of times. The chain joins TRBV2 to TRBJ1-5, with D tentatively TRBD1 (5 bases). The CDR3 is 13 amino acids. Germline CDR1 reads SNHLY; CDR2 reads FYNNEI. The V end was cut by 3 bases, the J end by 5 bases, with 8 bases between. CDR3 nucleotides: TGTGCCAGCAGTGATAGGGGAGATCAGCCCCAGCATTTT. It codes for CASSDRGDQPQHF.

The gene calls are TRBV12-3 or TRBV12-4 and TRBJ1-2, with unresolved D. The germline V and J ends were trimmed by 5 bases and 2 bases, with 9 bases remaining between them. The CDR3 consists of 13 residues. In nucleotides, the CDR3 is TGTGCCAGCAGTCCTACAGAGAACTATGGCTACACCTTC. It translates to CASSPTENYGYTF.

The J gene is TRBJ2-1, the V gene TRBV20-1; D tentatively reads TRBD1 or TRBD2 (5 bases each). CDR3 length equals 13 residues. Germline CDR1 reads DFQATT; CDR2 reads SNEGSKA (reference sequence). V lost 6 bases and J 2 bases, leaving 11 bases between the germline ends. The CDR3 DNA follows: TGCAGTGCGAGGGACCTTGCCTACAATGAGCAGTTCTTC. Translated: CSARDLAYNEQFF.

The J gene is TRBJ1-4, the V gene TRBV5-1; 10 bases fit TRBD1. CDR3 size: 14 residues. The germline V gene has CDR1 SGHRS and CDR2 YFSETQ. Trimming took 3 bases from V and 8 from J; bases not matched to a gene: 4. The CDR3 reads CASSSGTGDEKLFF. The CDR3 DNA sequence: TGCGCCAGCAGCTCCGGGACAGGGGACGAAAAACTGTTTTTT.

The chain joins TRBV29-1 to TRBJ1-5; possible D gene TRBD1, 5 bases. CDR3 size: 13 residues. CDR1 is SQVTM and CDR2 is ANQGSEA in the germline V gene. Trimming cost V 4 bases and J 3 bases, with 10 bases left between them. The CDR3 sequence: CSVGQGFNQPQHF. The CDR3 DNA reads TGCAGCGTTGGGCAGGGATTCAATCAGCCCCAGCATTTT.

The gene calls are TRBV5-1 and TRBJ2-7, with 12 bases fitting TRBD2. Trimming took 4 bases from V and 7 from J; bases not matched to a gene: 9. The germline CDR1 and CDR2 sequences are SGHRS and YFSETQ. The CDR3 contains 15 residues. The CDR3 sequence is CASSPSGRAIGEQYF. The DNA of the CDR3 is TGCGCCAGCAGCCCTAGCGGGAGGGCAATTGGGGAGCAGTACTTC.

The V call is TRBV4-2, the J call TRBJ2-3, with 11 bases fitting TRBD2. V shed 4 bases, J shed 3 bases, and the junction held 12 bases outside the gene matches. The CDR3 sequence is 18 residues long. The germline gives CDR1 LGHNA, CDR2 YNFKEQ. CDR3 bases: TGTGCCAGCAGCCGCCGTGGGATAGCGGGAGGGGTTACAGATACGCAGTATTTT. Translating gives CASSRRGIAGGVTDTQYF.

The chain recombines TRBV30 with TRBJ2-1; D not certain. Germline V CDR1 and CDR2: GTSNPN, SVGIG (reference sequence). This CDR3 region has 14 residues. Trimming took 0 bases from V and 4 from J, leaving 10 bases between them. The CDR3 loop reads CAWSVLGWYNEQFF. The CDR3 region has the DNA TGTGCCTGGAGTGTACTGGGGTGGTACAATGAGCAGTTCTTC. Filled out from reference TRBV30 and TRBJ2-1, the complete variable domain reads SQTIHQWPATLVQPVGSPLSLECTVEGTSNPNLYWYRQAAGRGLQLLFYSVGIGQISSEVPQNLSASRPQDRQFILSSKKLLLSDSGFYLCAWSVLGWYNEQFFGPGTRLTVL.